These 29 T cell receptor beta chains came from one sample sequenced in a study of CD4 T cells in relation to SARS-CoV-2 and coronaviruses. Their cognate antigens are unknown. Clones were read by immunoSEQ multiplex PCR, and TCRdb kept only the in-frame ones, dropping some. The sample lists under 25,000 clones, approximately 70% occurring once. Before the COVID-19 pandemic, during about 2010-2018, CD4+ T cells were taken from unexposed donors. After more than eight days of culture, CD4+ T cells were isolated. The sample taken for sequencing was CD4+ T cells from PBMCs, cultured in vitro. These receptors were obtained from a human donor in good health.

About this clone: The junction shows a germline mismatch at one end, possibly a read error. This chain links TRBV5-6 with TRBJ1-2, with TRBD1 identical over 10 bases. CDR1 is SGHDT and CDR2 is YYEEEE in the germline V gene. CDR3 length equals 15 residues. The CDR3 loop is CASSPRGTGALKYHF. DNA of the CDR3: TGTGCCAGCAGCCCTAGAGGGACAGGGGCCCTCAAGTACCACTTC.

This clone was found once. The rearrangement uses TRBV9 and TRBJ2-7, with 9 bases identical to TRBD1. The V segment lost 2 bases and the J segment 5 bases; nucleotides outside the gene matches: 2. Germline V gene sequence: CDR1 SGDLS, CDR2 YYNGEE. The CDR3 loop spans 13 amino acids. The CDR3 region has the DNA TGTGCCAGCAGCGTCCGGACAGGGGACGAGCAGTACTTC. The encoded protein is CASSVRTGDEQYF. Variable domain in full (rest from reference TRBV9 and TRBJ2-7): DSGVTQTPKHLITATGQRVTLRCSPRSGDLSVYWYQQSLDQGLQFLIQYYNGEERAKGNILERFSAQQFPDLHSELNLSSLELGDSALYFCASSVRTGDEQYFGPGTRLTVT.

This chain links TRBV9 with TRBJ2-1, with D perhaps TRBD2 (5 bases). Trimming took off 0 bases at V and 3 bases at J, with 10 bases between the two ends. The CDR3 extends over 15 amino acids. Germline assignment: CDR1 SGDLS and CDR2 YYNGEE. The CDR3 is CASSVGLAVYNEQFF. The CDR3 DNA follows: TGTGCCAGCAGCGTAGGGCTAGCCGTCTACAATGAGCAGTTCTTC.

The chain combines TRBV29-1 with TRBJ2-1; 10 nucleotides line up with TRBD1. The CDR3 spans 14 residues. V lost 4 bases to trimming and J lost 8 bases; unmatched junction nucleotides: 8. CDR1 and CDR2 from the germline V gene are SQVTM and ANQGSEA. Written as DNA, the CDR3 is TGCAGCGTTGTAAGGGACAGGGGCTCCGATGAGCAGTTCTTC. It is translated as CSVVRDRGSDEQFF.

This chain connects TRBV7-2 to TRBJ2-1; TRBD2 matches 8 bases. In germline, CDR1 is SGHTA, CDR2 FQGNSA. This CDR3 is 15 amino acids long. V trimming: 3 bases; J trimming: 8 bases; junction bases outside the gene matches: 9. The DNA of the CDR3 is TGTGCCAGCAGCTTGGGTAGCAGCGGGGGCTATGAGCAGTTCTTC. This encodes CASSLGSSGGYEQFF.

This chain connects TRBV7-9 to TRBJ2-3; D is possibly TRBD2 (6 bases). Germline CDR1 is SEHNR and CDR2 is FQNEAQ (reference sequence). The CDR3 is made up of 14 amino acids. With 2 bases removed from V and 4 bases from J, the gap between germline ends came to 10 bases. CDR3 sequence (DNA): TGTGCCAGCAGCTTACCGGGGGTCGCAGATACGCAGTATTTT. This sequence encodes CASSLPGVADTQYF. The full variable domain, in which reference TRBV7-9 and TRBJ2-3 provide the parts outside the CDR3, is DTGVSQNPRHKITKRGQNVTFRCDPISEHNRLYWYRQTLGQGPEFLTYFQNEAQLEKSRLLSDRFSAERPKGSFSTLEIQRTEQGDSAMYLCASSLPGVADTQYFGPGTRLTVL.

CDR3 in DNA: TGTGCCAGCAGTTTCACCGGGTTTGAGACCCAGTACTTC. Translated, it gives CASSFTGFETQYF. V is TRBV12-3 or TRBV12-4 and J is TRBJ2-5; D is uncertain. V was shortened by 3 bases and J by 5 bases, with 10 bases between the two germline ends. CDR3 length: 13 residues.

CDR3 in DNA: TGTGCCAGCAGTTTACGGACCGGGGGAGGGTTCTATGGCTACACCTTC. This gives the protein CASSLRTGGGFYGYTF. This rearrangement joins TRBV27 to TRBJ1-2, with D perhaps matching TRBD1 (5 bases). The CDR3 covers 16 residues. Germline V lookup: CDR1 MNHEY, CDR2 SMNVEV (reference sequence). V shed 2 bases and J shed 4 bases, with 17 bases lying between them.

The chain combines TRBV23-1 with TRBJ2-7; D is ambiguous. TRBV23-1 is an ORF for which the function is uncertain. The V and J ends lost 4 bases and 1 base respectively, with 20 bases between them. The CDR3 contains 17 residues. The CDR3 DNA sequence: TGCGCCAGCAGTCCGAATGGGTTATGCAGCTTGTCCTACGAGCAGTACTTC. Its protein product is CASSPNGLCSLSYEQYF.

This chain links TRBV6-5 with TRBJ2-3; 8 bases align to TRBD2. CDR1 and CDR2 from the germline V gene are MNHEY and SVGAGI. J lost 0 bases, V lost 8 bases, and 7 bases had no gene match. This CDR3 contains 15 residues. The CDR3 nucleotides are TGTGCCAGCGGGTTTGGCGGGGGGAGCACAGATACGCAGTATTTT. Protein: CASGFGGGSTDTQYF.

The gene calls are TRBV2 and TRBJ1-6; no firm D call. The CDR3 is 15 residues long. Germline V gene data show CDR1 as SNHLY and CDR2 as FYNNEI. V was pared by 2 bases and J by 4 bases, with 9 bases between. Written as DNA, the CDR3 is TGTGCCAGCAGTGAAAGTGGCAGTTATAATTCACCCCTCCACTTT. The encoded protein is CASSESGSYNSPLHF.

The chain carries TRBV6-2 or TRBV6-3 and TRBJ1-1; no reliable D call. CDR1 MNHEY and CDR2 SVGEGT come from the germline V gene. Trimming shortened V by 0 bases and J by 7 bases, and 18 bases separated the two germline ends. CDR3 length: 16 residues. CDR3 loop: CASSYSTGRSLGEAFF. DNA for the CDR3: TGTGCCAGCAGTTACTCGACCGGGCGGAGTCTGGGTGAAGCTTTCTTT.

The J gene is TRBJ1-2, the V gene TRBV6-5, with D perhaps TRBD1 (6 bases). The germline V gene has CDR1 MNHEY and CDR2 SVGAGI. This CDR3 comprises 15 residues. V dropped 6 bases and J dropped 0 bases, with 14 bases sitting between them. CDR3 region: CASSPNDRTNYGYTF. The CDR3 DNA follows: TGTGCCAGCAGCCCCAACGACAGGACTAACTATGGCTACACCTTC.

The CDR3: CASRKPGYNEQFF. CDR3 in DNA: TGTGCCAGTCGAAAGCCGGGGTACAATGAGCAGTTCTTC. The rearrangement links TRBV7-2 to TRBJ2-1; D is perhaps TRBD2 (5 bases). The CDR3 totals 13 residues. CDR1 is SGHTA and CDR2 is FQGNSA in the germline V gene. V lost 9 bases, J lost 4 bases, and 13 bases lay in between.

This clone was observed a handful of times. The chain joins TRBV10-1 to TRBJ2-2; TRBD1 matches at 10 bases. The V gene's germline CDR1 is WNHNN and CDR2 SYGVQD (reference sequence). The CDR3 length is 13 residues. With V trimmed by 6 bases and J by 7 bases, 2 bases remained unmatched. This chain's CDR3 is CASRGQGIGELFF. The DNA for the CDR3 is TGCGCCAGCAGGGGACAGGGGATCGGGGAGCTGTTTTTT.

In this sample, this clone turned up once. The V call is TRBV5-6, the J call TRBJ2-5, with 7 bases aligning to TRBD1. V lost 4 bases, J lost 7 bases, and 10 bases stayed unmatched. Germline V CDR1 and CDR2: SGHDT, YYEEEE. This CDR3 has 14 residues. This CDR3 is CASSQTGQDATQYF. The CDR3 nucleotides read TGTGCCAGCAGCCAAACCGGACAGGACGCGACCCAGTACTTC.

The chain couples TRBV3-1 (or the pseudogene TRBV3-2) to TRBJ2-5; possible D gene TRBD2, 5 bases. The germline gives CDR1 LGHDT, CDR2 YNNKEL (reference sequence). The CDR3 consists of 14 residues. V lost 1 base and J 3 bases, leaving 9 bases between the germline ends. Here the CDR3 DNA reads TGTGCCAGCAGCCAAGGGAGGATAGAAGAGACCCAGTACTTC. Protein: CASSQGRIEETQYF.

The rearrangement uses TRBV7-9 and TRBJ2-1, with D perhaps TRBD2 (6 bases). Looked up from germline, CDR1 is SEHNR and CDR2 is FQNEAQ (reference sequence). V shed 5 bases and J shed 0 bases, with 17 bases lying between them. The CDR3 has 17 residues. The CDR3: CASSLEGGFSSYNEQFF. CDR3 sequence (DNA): TGTGCCAGCAGCCTGGAGGGAGGTTTTAGCTCCTACAATGAGCAGTTCTTC.

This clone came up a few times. This chain's CDR3 is CSVNTDTGGVGGYTF. The DNA of the CDR3 is TGCAGCGTTAATACCGACACAGGAGGTGTCGGTGGCTACACCTTC. The J gene is TRBJ1-2, the V gene TRBV29-1, with a possible D match to TRBD1 (5 bases). The CDR3 totals 15 residues. In germline, CDR1 is SQVTM, CDR2 ANQGSEA. Trimming stripped 5 bases from V and 7 bases from J, with 23 bases between. The whole variable domain, filled in from reference TRBV29-1 and TRBJ1-2, reads SAVISQKPSRDICQRGTSLTIQCQVDSQVTMMFWYRQQPGQSLTLIATANQGSEATYESGFVIDKFPISRPNLTFSTLTVSNMSPEDSSIYLCSVNTDTGGVGGYTFGSGTRLTVV.

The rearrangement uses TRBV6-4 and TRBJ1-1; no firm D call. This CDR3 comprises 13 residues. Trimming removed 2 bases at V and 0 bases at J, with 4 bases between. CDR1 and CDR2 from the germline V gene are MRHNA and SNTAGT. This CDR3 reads CASSDHMNTEAFF. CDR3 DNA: TGTGCCAGCAGTGACCATATGAACACTGAAGCTTTCTTT.

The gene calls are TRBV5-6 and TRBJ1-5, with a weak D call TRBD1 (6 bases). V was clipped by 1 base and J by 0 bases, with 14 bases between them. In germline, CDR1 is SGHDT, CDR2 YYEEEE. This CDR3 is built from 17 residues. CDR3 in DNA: TGTGCCAGCAGCTTGAACGCCGGGACACTTAGCAATCAGCCCCAGCATTTT. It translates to CASSLNAGTLSNQPQHF.

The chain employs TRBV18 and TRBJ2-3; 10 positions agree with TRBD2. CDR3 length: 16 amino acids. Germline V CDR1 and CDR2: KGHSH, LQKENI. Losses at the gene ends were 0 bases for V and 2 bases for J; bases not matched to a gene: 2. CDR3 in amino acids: CASSPPGTSDTDTQYF. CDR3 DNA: TGTGCCAGCTCACCACCAGGGACTAGCGACACAGATACGCAGTATTTT.

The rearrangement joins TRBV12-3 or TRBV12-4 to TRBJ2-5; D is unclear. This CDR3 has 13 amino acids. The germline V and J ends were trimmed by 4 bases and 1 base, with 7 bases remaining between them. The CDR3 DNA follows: TGTGCCAGCAGTTCCCGAGGCCAAGAGACCCAGTACTTC. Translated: CASSSRGQETQYF.

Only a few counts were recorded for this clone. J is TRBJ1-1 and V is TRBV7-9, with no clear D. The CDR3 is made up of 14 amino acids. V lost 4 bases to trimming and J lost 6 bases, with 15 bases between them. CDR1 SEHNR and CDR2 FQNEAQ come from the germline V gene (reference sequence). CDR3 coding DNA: TGTGCCAGCAGCTACCAGTGGGCTAAAGCTGAAGCTTTCTTT. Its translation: CASSYQWAKAEAFF.

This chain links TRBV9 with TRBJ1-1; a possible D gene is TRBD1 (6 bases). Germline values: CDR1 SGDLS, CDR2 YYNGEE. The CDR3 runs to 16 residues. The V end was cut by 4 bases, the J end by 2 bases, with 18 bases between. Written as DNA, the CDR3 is TGTGCCAGCAGCCTAAGGGGGGACACATTAAACACTGAAGCTTTCTTT. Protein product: CASSLRGDTLNTEAFF.

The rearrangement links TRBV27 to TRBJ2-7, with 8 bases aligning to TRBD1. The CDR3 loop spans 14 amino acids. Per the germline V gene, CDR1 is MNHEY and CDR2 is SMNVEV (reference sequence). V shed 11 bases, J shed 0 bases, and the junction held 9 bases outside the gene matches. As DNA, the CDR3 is TGTGCCGTCAAGAGGGACAGGTCCTCCTACGAGCAGTACTTC. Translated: CAVKRDRSSYEQYF.

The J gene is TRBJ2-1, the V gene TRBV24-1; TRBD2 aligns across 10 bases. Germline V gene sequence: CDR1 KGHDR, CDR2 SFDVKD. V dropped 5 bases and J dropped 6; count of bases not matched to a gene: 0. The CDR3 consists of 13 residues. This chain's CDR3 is CATSGTSGNEQFF. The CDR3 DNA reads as TGTGCCACCAGTGGGACTAGCGGCAATGAGCAGTTCTTC.

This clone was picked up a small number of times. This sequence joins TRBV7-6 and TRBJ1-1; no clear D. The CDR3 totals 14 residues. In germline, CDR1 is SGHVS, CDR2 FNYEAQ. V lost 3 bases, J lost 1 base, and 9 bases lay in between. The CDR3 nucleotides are TGTGCCAGCAGCTTCTCCTCGTCGAACACTGAAGCTTTCTTT. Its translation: CASSFSSSNTEAFF.

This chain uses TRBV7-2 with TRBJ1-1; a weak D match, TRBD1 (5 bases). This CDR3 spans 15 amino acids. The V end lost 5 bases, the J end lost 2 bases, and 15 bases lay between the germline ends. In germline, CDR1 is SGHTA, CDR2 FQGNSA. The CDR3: CASSAPGAHNTEAFF. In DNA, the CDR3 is TGTGCCAGCAGCGCACCCGGGGCGCATAACACTGAAGCTTTCTTT.